These 15 T cell receptor beta chains were all obtained from the same sample, sequenced in a study of PD-1 blockade in classical Hodgkin lymphoma. The protocol was immunoSEQ multiplex PCR, while the TCRdb copy is restricted to in-frame clones and leaves out a portion. This sample has roughly 50,000 clones, with 81% found just once. Relapse was seen in all patients after autologous stem cell transplantation, and brentuximab vedotin exposure was variable. This specimen consisted of peripheral blood mononuclear cells (PBMCs), obtained at baseline. All receptors derive from a human donor with classical Hodgkin lymphoma.

This clone appeared once. The chain carries TRBV7-2 and TRBJ2-3; D unclear. The V end lost 4 bases, the J end lost 1 base, and 15 bases lay between the germline ends. The CDR3 extends over 16 amino acids. Germline values: CDR1 SGHTA, CDR2 FQGNSA. CDR3 in amino acids: CASSSRRAGGTDTQYF. The CDR3, as DNA: TGTGCCAGCAGCTCCCGGAGAGCAGGCGGCACAGATACGCAGTATTTT. Full variable domain (missing parts from reference TRBV7-2 and TRBJ2-3): GAGVSQSPSNKVTEKGKDVELRCDPISGHTALYWYRQSLGQGLEFLIYFQGNSAPDKSGLPSDRFSAERTGGSVSTLTIQRTQQEDSAVYLCASSSRRAGGTDTQYFGPGTRLTVL.

The chain has TRBV25-1 and TRBJ2-3; a weak D match, TRBD2 (6 bases). This CDR3 has 16 residues. Looked up from germline, CDR1 is MGHDK and CDR2 is SYGVNS. The germline V and J ends were trimmed by 0 bases and 1 base, with 11 bases remaining between them. The DNA of the CDR3 is TGTGCCAGCAGTGAATATAATAGCGGCTGCACAGATACGCAGTATTTT. Protein product: CASSEYNSGCTDTQYF.

The V gene is TRBV6-5, the J gene TRBJ2-5, with TRBD2 matching 11 bases. Per the germline V gene, CDR1 is MNHEY and CDR2 is SVGAGI. V shed 10 bases, J shed 5 bases, and the junction held 9 bases outside the gene matches. There are 14 residues in the CDR3. The CDR3 DNA is TGTGCCACCGATAGCGGGAGGGGAGGTGAGACCCAGTACTTC. It is translated as CATDSGRGGETQYF.

The rearrangement uses TRBV15 and TRBJ1-3; D not certain. The V gene lost 0 bases and the J gene lost 0 bases, with 6 bases spanning the gap. Germline assignment: CDR1 LNHNV and CDR2 YYDKDF (reference sequence). This CDR3 comprises 15 residues. The CDR3: CATSRDQSSGNTIYF. In DNA form, the CDR3 reads TGTGCCACCAGCAGAGATCAGAGCTCTGGAAACACCATATATTTT.

This chain links TRBV27 with TRBJ2-2; 10 nucleotides agree with TRBD2. The CDR3 covers 15 residues. Germline-derived CDR1 and CDR2 are MNHEY and SMNVEV (reference sequence). With V trimmed by 6 bases and J by 0 bases, 1 base remained unmatched. The DNA of the CDR3 is TGTGCCAGCAGCGGACTAGCGGCGAACACCGGGGAGCTGTTTTTT. It is translated as CASSGLAANTGELFF.

The J gene is TRBJ2-7, the V gene TRBV21-1. TRBV21-1 is designated a pseudogene. The CDR3 is 12 residues long. The CDR3 region is CASSKKDGEQYF. As DNA, the CDR3 is TGTGCCAGCAGCAAAAAGGACGGGGAGCAGTACTTC.

This clone occurred once. This chain links TRBV5-1 with TRBJ2-3, with D tentatively TRBD2 (5 bases). This CDR3 has 15 residues. The germline V gene encodes CDR1 SGHRS and CDR2 YFSETQ. V lost 0 bases to trimming and J lost 3 bases, with 11 bases between them. The CDR3 DNA reads TGCGCCAGCAGCTTGGGGGCGGGCGGGACAGATACGCAGTATTTT. Its translation: CASSLGAGGTDTQYF. Full variable domain (remainder filled in from reference TRBV5-1 and TRBJ2-3): KAGVTQTPRYLIKTRGQQVTLSCSPISGHRSVSWYQQTPGQGLQFLFEYFSETQRNKGNFPGRFSGRQFSNSRSEMNVSTLELGDSALYLCASSLGAGGTDTQYFGPGTRLTVL.

The genes are TRBV7-3 and TRBJ2-1; TRBD2 might be the D (7 bases). Deletions cut 5 bases from V and 7 bases from J, with 15 bases between. Germline lookup yields CDR1 SGHTA and CDR2 FQGTGA. This CDR3 contains 14 residues. The CDR3 loop reads CASSLAAGANEQFF. CDR3 coding DNA: TGTGCCAGCAGCCTGGCGGCGGGGGCGAATGAGCAGTTCTTC.

The chain combines TRBV4-2 with TRBJ1-2; 7 nucleotides match TRBD1. CDR3 length: 16 amino acids. Germline CDR1 LGHNA, CDR2 YNFKEQ. Trimming took 2 bases from V and 8 from J; bases not matched to a gene: 14. DNA of the CDR3: TGTGCCAGCAGCCAACACCCAAGACAGGGACTAGGAGGCTACACCTTC. Residues: CASSQHPRQGLGGYTF.

This chain links TRBV30 with TRBJ2-3, with 14 bases lining up with TRBD2. In germline, CDR1 is GTSNPN, CDR2 SVGIG (reference sequence). The CDR3 has 16 residues. Trimming took 2 bases from V and 3 from J; bases not matched to a gene: 4. DNA of the CDR3: TGTGCCTGGAGTCCCGGGACTAGCGGGAGTACAGATACGCAGTATTTT. Its translation: CAWSPGTSGSTDTQYF.

The chain uses TRBV11-1 and TRBJ1-4, with D maybe TRBD1 (5 bases). The CDR3 is 14 amino acids. Trimming cost V 2 bases and J 8 bases, with 12 bases left between them. The germline V gene has CDR1 SGHAT and CDR2 FQDESV (reference sequence). CDR3 DNA: TGTGCCAGCAGCTTACTTGCAGGGCTCGAAAAACTGTTTTTT. Amino acids: CASSLLAGLEKLFF.

The V call is TRBV6-1, the J call TRBJ2-7; D is perhaps TRBD1 (5 bases). Trimming cost V 6 bases and J 0 bases, with 15 bases left between them. Germline CDR1 is MNHNS and CDR2 is SASEGT. There are 15 residues in the CDR3. The CDR3 loop is CASSQQDLSSYEQYV. In DNA, the CDR3 is TGTGCCAGCAGCCAACAGGATCTAAGCTCCTACGAGCAGTACGTC.

The rearrangement links TRBV4-1 to TRBJ2-5; 7 bases match TRBD2. V lost 4 bases and J lost 3; bases outside the gene matches: 5. The CDR3 has 14 residues. CDR1 MGHRA and CDR2 YSYEKL come from the germline V gene. In nucleotides, the CDR3 is TGCGCCAGCAGCCTTATAGGACTAGAAGAGACCCAGTACTTC. Protein product: CASSLIGLEETQYF.

V usage is TRBV10-3 and J usage is TRBJ2-2; tentative D call: TRBD2 (6 bases). The CDR3 loop spans 12 amino acids. Trimming took off 11 bases at V and 5 bases at J, with 12 bases between the two ends. Germline assignment: CDR1 ENHRY and CDR2 SYGVKD. In DNA, the CDR3 is TGTGCCGTCGAACTAGCTACCGGGGAGCTGTTTTTT. This gives the protein CAVELATGELFF.

The genes are TRBV5-1 and TRBJ2-3; 7 bases line up with TRBD2. The CDR3 loop spans 14 amino acids. The V and J ends lost 7 bases and 6 bases, in that order; junction bases with no gene match: 11. Germline V CDR1 and CDR2: SGHRS, YFSETQ. CDR3 nucleotides: TGCGCCAGCCGGGGCGGGAGAGTTCTTGATACGCAGTATTTT. Protein: CASRGGRVLDTQYF.